Each of the 30 T cell receptor beta chains below was sequenced from the same sample in a study of response to subunit inactivated influenza vaccine. Each CDR3 protein is one row after TCRdb ran MiXCR on the RT-PCR reads. The sample holds about 780,000 distinct CDR3 sequences, 15% to 20% seen once. The source was PBMCs from blood, collected 5 to 6 days after vaccination. Receptors originate from a man in his forties or fifties who received an inactivated influenza vaccine.

There are many counts of this clonotype. The rearrangement uses TRBV12-3 or TRBV12-4 and TRBJ2-2, with D hard to call. V gave up 5 bases and J gave up 6 bases, with 13 bases separating them. The CDR3 is 14 residues long. The CDR3 here is CASSPHGRAGELFF. The CDR3 coding sequence is TGTGCCAGCAGTCCCCATGGACGTGCCGGGGAGCTGTTTTTT.

This clonotype was detected only a few times. The chain has TRBV15 and TRBJ2-4; D unresolved. The germline CDR1 and CDR2 sequences are LNHNV and YYDKDF (reference sequence). V was clipped by 1 base and J by 2 bases, with 12 bases between them. The length of the CDR3 is 16 residues. The CDR3: CATSRGGVVTKNIQYF. DNA for the CDR3: TGTGCCACCAGCAGAGGTGGGGTGGTAACCAAAAACATTCAGTACTTC.

The chain uses TRBV20-1 and TRBJ2-1; possibly TRBD2 for D (7 bases). Germline loops: CDR1 DFQATT, CDR2 SNEGSKA (reference sequence). CDR3 length: 15 amino acids. The CDR3 DNA sequence: TGCACCTCCCAAGGGGGACTAACCATCGTCGATGAGCAGTTCTTC. Its protein is CTSQGGLTIVDEQFF.

This clonotype has ten or more counts. This chain joins TRBV20-1 and TRBJ2-7; TRBD1 is a possible D gene (7 bases). The CDR3 has 13 residues. Per germline, CDR1 DFQATT and CDR2 SNEGSKA (reference sequence). The germline V and J ends were trimmed by 6 bases and 6 bases, with 18 bases remaining between them. This CDR3 is CSAFRGAIVEQYF. For the CDR3, the DNA is TGCAGTGCCTTCAGGGGGGCAATTGTCGAGCAGTACTTC.

This clonotype has a handful of counts. J is TRBJ2-4 and V is TRBV3-1; 7 bases are a match to TRBD2. The CDR3 consists of 19 residues. Germline CDR1 reads LGHDT; CDR2 reads YNNKEL (reference sequence). V lost 1 base, J lost 0 bases, and 12 bases stayed unmatched. The CDR3 DNA follows: TGTGCCAGCAGCCAAGGACCGCCTCGGGGGGAAGTAGCCAAAAACATTCAGTACTTC. This encodes CASSQGPPRGEVAKNIQYF.

The table lists this clonotype with a count of one. The chain uses TRBV5-1 and TRBJ2-3; 12 positions agree with TRBD2. Germline CDR1 SGHRS, CDR2 YFSETQ. The CDR3 spans 16 residues. V lost 3 bases, J lost 6 bases, and 8 bases stayed unmatched. In DNA form, the CDR3 reads TGCGCCAGCAGCTCACTAGCGGGAGGAGGTATTGATACGCAGTATTTT. This translates into CASSSLAGGGIDTQYF.

The gene calls are TRBV12-3 or TRBV12-4 and TRBJ1-3; TRBD1 might be the D (5 bases). The CDR3 length is 15 residues. Trimming shortened V by 6 bases and J by 2 bases, and 14 bases separated the two germline ends. CDR3 in DNA: TGTGCCAGCAGGGAACAGGTCAATACTGGAAACACCATATATTTT. Its translation: CASREQVNTGNTIYF.

This clonotype was seen ten or more times. The chain uses TRBV5-1 and TRBJ1-6; TRBD1 aligns across 7 bases. From germline, CDR1 is SGHRS and CDR2 YFSETQ. The CDR3 is 15 amino acids. J was trimmed by 3 bases and V by 4 bases; bases with no gene match: 4. CDR3 nucleotide sequence: TGCGCCAGCAGCAAGGGACAGATCTATAATTCACCCCTCCACTTT. Its translation is CASSKGQIYNSPLHF.

This clonotype was counted many times. The rearrangement links TRBV9 to TRBJ2-7, with 7 bases fitting TRBD2. Trimming removed 2 bases from V and 2 bases from J; junction bases left unmatched: 4. This CDR3 spans 14 amino acids. Germline CDR1 reads SGDLS; CDR2 reads YYNGEE. As DNA, the CDR3 is TGTGCCAGCAGCGTCGGAGCGGGAACCTACGAGCAGTACTTC. Translation: CASSVGAGTYEQYF.

In this sample, this clonotype turned up a few times. The genes are TRBV5-1 and TRBJ1-5, with TRBD1 matching over 7 bases. The CDR3 consists of 15 residues. The trim removed 5 bases at V and 6 bases at J, leaving 11 bases unmatched. Per germline, CDR1 SGHRS and CDR2 YFSETQ. CDR3 sequence: CASSPEQGVGQPQHF. In nucleotides, the CDR3 is TGCGCCAGCAGTCCCGAGCAGGGGGTGGGTCAGCCCCAGCATTTT.

This clonotype has a handful of counts. V is TRBV25-1 and J is TRBJ2-7, with D possibly TRBD2 on 6 matching bases. Germline lookup yields CDR1 MGHDK and CDR2 SYGVNS. Trimming cost V 4 bases and J 9 bases, with 16 bases left between them. The CDR3 is 13 residues long. In DNA, the CDR3 is TGTGCCAGCAGTGTAATCCTCGAGGGAGGGCAGTACTTC. Its protein is CASSVILEGGQYF.

The V call is TRBV20-1, the J call TRBJ2-7; TRBD2 matches 13 bases. V lost 3 bases to trimming and J lost 0 bases; unmatched junction nucleotides: 8. The CDR3 has 17 amino acids. Germline V gene lookup returns CDR1 DFQATT and CDR2 SNEGSKA (reference sequence). In nucleotides, the CDR3 is TGCAGTGCTAGGGAACTAGCGGGGGGGCCCAGCTCCTACGAGCAGTACTTC. Translation gives CSARELAGGPSSYEQYF.

This clonotype was seen more than once but under ten times. CDR3 coding DNA: TGCAGTGCTATCGGACCCTACTCCAATCAGCCCCAGCATTTT. Amino acids: CSAIGPYSNQPQHF. The chain links TRBV20-1 to TRBJ1-5; no clear D gene. V was clipped by 4 bases and J by 3 bases, with 13 bases between them. Germline V gives CDR1 DFQATT, CDR2 SNEGSKA (reference sequence). The CDR3 runs 14 residues.

The chain's CDR3 is CASSFNALATDTQYF. The CDR3, as DNA: TGTGCCAGCAGCTTTAATGCGTTAGCGACAGATACGCAGTATTTT. The V and J genes are TRBV5-5 and TRBJ2-3; weak D call: TRBD2 (5 bases). The CDR3 totals 15 residues. Germline V gene lookup returns CDR1 SGHKS and CDR2 YYEKEE (reference sequence). V gave up 2 bases and J gave up 3 bases, with 13 bases separating them. Together with reference TRBV5-5 and TRBJ2-3, the CDR3 gives the full variable domain: DAGVTQSPTHLIKTRGQQVTLRCSPISGHKSVSWYQQVLGQGPQFIFQYYEKEERGRGNFPDRFSARQFPNYSSELNVNALLLGDSALYLCASSFNALATDTQYFGPGTRLTVL.

This clonotype showed up many times. The V and J genes are TRBV14 and TRBJ2-5, with D maybe TRBD2 (5 bases). Germline V lookup: CDR1 SGHDN, CDR2 FVKESK. Trimming took off 2 bases at V and 7 bases at J, with 11 bases between the two ends. The CDR3 sequence is 13 residues long. The CDR3: CASSQIGRGTQYF. CDR3 DNA sequence: TGTGCCAGCAGCCAAATTGGACGGGGGACCCAGTACTTC. The full variable domain, with the rest looked up from reference TRBV14 and TRBJ2-5, is EAGVTQFPSHSVIEKGQTVTLRCDPISGHDNLYWYRRVMGKEIKFLLHFVKESKQDESGMPNNRFLAERTGGTYSTLKVQPAELEDSGVYFCASSQIGRGTQYFGPGTRLLVL.

This clonotype was detected many times. The J gene is TRBJ1-3, the V gene TRBV6-5; no firm D call. Trimming pared 4 bases from V and 1 base from J, leaving 5 bases between. The germline V gene encodes CDR1 MNHEY and CDR2 SVGAGI. This CDR3 comprises 13 residues. This CDR3 reads CASSFRSGNTIYF. The CDR3 nucleotides are TGTGCCAGCAGTTTCAGGTCTGGAAACACCATATATTTT.

The rearrangement links TRBV11-2 to TRBJ2-3; 7 bases agree with TRBD2. Trimming at V came to 3 bases and at J to 2 bases, leaving 11 bases not matched to a gene. CDR1 is SGHAT, CDR2 FQNNGV, per germline. The CDR3 contains 17 residues. The CDR3: CASSFSTSGALTDTQYF. The CDR3 DNA follows: TGTGCCAGCAGCTTCTCAACCAGCGGGGCACTCACAGATACGCAGTATTTT.

The chain recombines TRBV11-3 with TRBJ2-2; TRBD1 might be the D (5 bases). Germline assignment: CDR1 SGHNT and CDR2 YENEEA. V lost 4 bases and J 2 bases, leaving 11 bases between the germline ends. The CDR3 totals 15 residues. CDR3 DNA sequence: TGTGCCAGCAGCTCCCTGGACATCAACACCGGGGAGCTGTTTTTT. This encodes CASSSLDINTGELFF.

The rearrangement uses TRBV6-2 or TRBV6-3 and TRBJ2-3; TRBD2 matches at 9 bases. This CDR3 has 22 residues. V lost 2 bases to trimming and J lost 0 bases; unmatched junction nucleotides: 21. Looked up from germline, CDR1 is MNHEY and CDR2 is SVGEGT. In nucleotides, the CDR3 is TGTGCCAGCAGTTACCCGCTTCCCCTAGCGGGAAGAGAACTACCTAGCACAGATACGCAGTATTTT. It codes for CASSYPLPLAGRELPSTDTQYF.

This clonotype was observed a handful of times. The rearrangement uses TRBV7-2 and TRBJ2-1; possibly TRBD2 for D (7 bases). The germline V and J ends were trimmed by 3 bases and 1 base, with 10 bases remaining between them. This CDR3 region has 15 residues. Germline CDR1 SGHTA, CDR2 FQGNSA. CDR3 sequence (DNA): TGTGCCAGCAGCTTCGGGGGGCAGTCCTACAATGAGCAGTTCTTC. Encoded protein: CASSFGGQSYNEQFF.

J is TRBJ2-7 and V is TRBV9; either TRBD1 or TRBD2 may supply D (5 bases each). V was trimmed by 4 bases and J by 7 bases, leaving 18 bases between them. CDR3 length: 14 amino acids. Germline V gives CDR1 SGDLS, CDR2 YYNGEE. The chain's CDR3 is CASSPGDAPSEQYF. In DNA, the CDR3 is TGTGCCAGCAGCCCCGGGGACGCCCCCTCTGAGCAGTACTTC.

The chain links TRBV4-2 to TRBJ2-1, with D uncertain. The V end was cut by 9 bases, the J end by 3 bases, with 15 bases between. The germline gives CDR1 LGHNA, CDR2 YNFKEQ. This CDR3 comprises 14 residues. For the CDR3, the DNA is TGTGCCAGGGGCCCCGCCCTCCACTACAATGAGCAGTTCTTC. As protein: CARGPALHYNEQFF.

This chain joins TRBV28 and TRBJ1-2, with D tentatively TRBD1 (6 bases). CDR1 and CDR2 from the germline V gene are MDHEN and SYDVKM. The ends were cut back, 4 bases at V and 5 bases at J, with 20 bases in the middle. There are 16 residues in the CDR3. The CDR3 loop is CASSSGTGLNKYGYTF. The CDR3 nucleotides read TGTGCCAGCAGTTCAGGAACAGGGCTAAATAAGTATGGCTACACCTTC.

V is TRBV10-3 and J is TRBJ1-1; D uncertain. The length of the CDR3 is 16 residues. The V end was cut by 2 bases, the J end by 0 bases, with 13 bases between. Germline assignment: CDR1 ENHRY and CDR2 SYGVKD. Here the CDR3 DNA reads TGTGCCATCAGTGAGGGGAGCAGAAGCCTGAACACTGAAGCTTTCTTT. This translates into CAISEGSRSLNTEAFF.

The chain recombines TRBV20-1 with TRBJ2-2, with TRBD1 identical over 8 bases. Germline values: CDR1 DFQATT, CDR2 SNEGSKA (reference sequence). The CDR3 covers 14 residues. After removal of 1 base from V and 6 bases from J, the junction contained 4 bases not matched to a gene. CDR3: CSARAQGAAGELFF. For the CDR3, the DNA is TGCAGTGCTAGAGCCCAGGGGGCTGCCGGGGAGCTGTTTTTT.

V usage is TRBV6-2 or TRBV6-3 and J usage is TRBJ1-1; no clear D. Trimming removed 4 bases from V and 4 bases from J, with 10 bases in between. Per germline, CDR1 MNHEY and CDR2 SVGEGT. The CDR3 loop spans 13 amino acids. In DNA, the CDR3 is TGTGCCAGCAGTTCATATTTGGGCACTGAAGCTTTCTTT. Translation gives CASSSYLGTEAFF.

Notes on this clonotype: One end of the junction varies from germline; a read error may be responsible. The CDR3 nucleotides are TGTGCCAGCAGTTTTAGAGGGTCCAAAAAGATTCAGTACTTC. Translating gives CASSFRGSKKIQYF. The rearrangement joins TRBV12-3 or TRBV12-4 to TRBJ2-4; a possible D gene is TRBD2 (5 bases). This CDR3 contains 14 residues.

This chain joins TRBV10-3 and TRBJ2-2, with D perhaps TRBD2 (5 bases). CDR1 and CDR2 (germline): ENHRY, SYGVKD. The CDR3 extends over 13 amino acids. V gave up 4 bases and J gave up 7 bases, with 10 bases separating them. CDR3 sequence reads: CAISGLQSGELFF. Written as DNA, the CDR3 is TGTGCCATCAGTGGACTACAGAGCGGGGAGCTGTTTTTT.

This clonotype was detected many times. V gene TRBV5-1 combines with J gene TRBJ2-1; TRBD2 matches at 10 bases. CDR1 SGHRS and CDR2 YFSETQ come from the germline V gene. The CDR3 spans 15 residues. V dropped 3 bases and J dropped 4; count of bases not matched to a gene: 4. The CDR3 DNA reads TGCGCCAGCAGCTCAAGCGGGGGGGGATACAATGAGCAGTTCTTC. It specifies CASSSSGGGYNEQFF.

The chain joins TRBV20-1 to TRBJ2-7; 9 bases are shared with TRBD1. The CDR3 extends over 15 amino acids. Germline V gives CDR1 DFQATT, CDR2 SNEGSKA (reference sequence). V trimming: 1 base; J trimming: 7 bases; junction bases outside the gene matches: 11. The CDR3 sequence: CSARGTGQGLKEQYF. As DNA, the CDR3 is TGCAGTGCTAGAGGTACCGGACAGGGGCTGAAAGAGCAGTACTTC.